This T cell receptor (beta chain) was profiled in a study of cytomegalovirus exposure and HLA in healthy donors. Study-wide results and caveats: Donors belonging to an Asian-associated ancestry cluster reportedly showed fewer N-insertions in productive TCRs than the roughly 670-donor mean, according to what a later analysis found. According to an earlier analysis, most TCR beta V segments yielded productive rearrangements about 90% or about 30% of the time.

A remark on this clone: No antigen is known for it.

The PCR was carried out with 60 Vbeta primers and 13 Jbeta primers. The data were produced by immunoSEQ multiplex PCR, yet TCRdb's version contains in-frame clones alone and is incomplete. The sample has tens of thousands of clones, around three quarters seen once; the top ten hold 8% to 8.5%. V gave up 1 base and J gave up 0 bases, with 16 bases separating them. Germline-derived CDR1 and CDR2 are SGHRS and YFSETQ. This CDR3 comprises 17 residues. This receptor was taken from a man aged 30-40 years in good health and CMV-seropositive. This chain connects TRBV5-1 to TRBJ1-1; maybe TRBD1 (6 bases). Source material: PBMCs. CDR3 coding DNA: TGCGCCAGCAGCTTGCGTCCAGGGGCCAACATGAACACTGAAGCTTTCTTT. Its translation: CASSLRPGANMNTEAFF.